This T cell receptor (beta chain) emerged from a study of cytomegalovirus exposure and HLA in healthy donors. As for the study in general: A data release that came early held approximately 85 million unique TCRs from HLA-typed donors.

PCR employed 60 Vbeta and 13 Jbeta primers. The data were produced by immunoSEQ multiplex PCR, yet TCRdb's version contains in-frame clones alone and is incomplete. The sample shows roughly 200,000 clones, 70% of them seen only once. Regarding this clone: What it binds is unknown.

Study outcomes and limitations: Overall, approximately 150 TCR beta chains were annotated as cytomegalovirus-associated.

Those who donated were healthy bone marrow donors. Trimming left V 8 bases short and J 0 bases short, with 5 bases between. CDR3 length: 12 amino acids. CDR1 is PRHDT, CDR2 FYEKMQ, per germline (reference sequence). The chain employs TRBV13 and TRBJ2-1; no reliable D call. The receptor's source is a man aged 35-49 years in good health and CMV-seropositive. Input material: PBMCs. CDR3 region: CASGSSYNEQFF. The CDR3, as DNA: TGTGCCAGCGGTAGCTCCTACAATGAGCAGTTCTTC.